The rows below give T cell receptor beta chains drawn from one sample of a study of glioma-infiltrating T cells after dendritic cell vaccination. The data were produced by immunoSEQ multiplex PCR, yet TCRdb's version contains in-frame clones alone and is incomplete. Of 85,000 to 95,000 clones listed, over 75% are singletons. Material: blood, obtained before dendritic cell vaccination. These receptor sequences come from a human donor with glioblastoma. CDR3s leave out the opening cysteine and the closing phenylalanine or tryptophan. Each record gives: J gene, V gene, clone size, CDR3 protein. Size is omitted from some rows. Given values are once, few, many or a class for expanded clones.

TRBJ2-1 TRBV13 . ASSLFREQF
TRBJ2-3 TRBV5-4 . ASSLGLAGGGGGDTQY
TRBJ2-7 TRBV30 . AWSVTHVDSALYEQY
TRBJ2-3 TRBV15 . ATSSGLAGKDTQY
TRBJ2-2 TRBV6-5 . ASSFISGELF
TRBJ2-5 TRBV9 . ASSVGLMEETQY
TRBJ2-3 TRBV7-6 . ASSPSPPGTSTDTQY
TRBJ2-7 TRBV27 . ASSPRTGSEQY
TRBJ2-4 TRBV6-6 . ATFSGARDIQY
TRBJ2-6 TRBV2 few ASATGLGANVLT
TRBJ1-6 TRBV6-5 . ASSSPGQSHSPLH
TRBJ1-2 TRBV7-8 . ASSLERNYGYT
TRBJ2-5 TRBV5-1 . ASSLEPRTQY
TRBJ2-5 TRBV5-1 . ASSLEDSSGETQY
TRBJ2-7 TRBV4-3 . ASSQDTGSIYYEQY
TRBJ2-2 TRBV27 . ASSLSRTATGELF
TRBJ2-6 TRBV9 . ASSVGTGVGANVLT
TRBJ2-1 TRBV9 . ASSLPGVPTEQF
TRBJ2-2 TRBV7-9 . ASSPSGTNTGELF
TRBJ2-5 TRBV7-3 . ASSLGPQETQY
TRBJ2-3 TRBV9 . ASSVTSGGGSDTQY
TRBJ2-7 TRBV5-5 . ASSFSTSGGYEQY
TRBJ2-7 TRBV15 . ATSRHKQGSYEQY
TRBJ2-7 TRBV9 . ASSVGLYAGSYEQY
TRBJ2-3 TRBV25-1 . ASGETGETDTQY
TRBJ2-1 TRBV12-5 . ASGLSAAGGSF
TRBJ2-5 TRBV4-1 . ASSPLAGGTQETQY
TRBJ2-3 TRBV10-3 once AISGVREAGDTQY
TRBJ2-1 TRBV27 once ASGQGYNEQF
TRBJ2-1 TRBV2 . ASSEALGSGEQF
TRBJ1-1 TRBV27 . ASSLSWESTEAF
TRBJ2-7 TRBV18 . ASSPLAGGDEQY
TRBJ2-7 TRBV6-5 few ASSYSRLGGEQY
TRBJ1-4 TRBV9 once ASSPGGQGREKLF
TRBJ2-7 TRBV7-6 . ASSLREAGAKGEQY
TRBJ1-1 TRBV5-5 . ASSLGQGAWNTEAF
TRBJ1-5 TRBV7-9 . ASSFGDRGLNQPQH
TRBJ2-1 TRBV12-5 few ASGSRTSAKDYNEQF
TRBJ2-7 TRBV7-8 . ASSLGVQGSNEQY
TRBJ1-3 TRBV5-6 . ASTNSPGFGNTIY
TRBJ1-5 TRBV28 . ASSSILDRVSQPQH
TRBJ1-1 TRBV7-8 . ASSLAHSQLNTEAF
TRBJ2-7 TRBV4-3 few ASSQYRGWEQY
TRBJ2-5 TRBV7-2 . ASSNLAGGRRETQY
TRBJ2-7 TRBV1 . TSRHGAGAYEQY
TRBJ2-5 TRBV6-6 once ASRRPGGIETQY
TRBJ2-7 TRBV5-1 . ASSLGTSLIEQY
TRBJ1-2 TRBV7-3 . ASSPGGRDGYT
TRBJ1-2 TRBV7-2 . ASSLGAGGGYT
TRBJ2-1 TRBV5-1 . ASKGLAEINEQF
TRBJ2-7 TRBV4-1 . ASSQQTGLAGYEQY
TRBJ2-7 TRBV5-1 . ASSISGRADEQY
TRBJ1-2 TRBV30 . AWSRQTPYGYT
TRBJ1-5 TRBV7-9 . ASSPGTGINQPQH
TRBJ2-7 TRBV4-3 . ASSQGTNEQY
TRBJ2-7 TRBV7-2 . ASSFPGSSYEQY
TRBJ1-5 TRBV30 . AWSVRAGDQPQH